This entry lists 31 T cell receptor beta chains sequenced from one sample in a study of blood T cell repertoires in COVID-19 (dated by TCRdb to 2018 to 2020). To prepare the library, the immunoSEQ multiplex PCR assay was applied. The clones in this table, taken by TCRdb from immuneACCESS, are in-frame only. Not every clone is retained; where verified, under half of the shortfall comes from an unresolved V gene, and the cause of the rest is unknown. This sample has about 210,000 clones in its table, and more than 80% of those were observed once. Of the sample, nearly 9.5% falls within the top ten clones. Sequencing used PBMCs or T cells enriched from blood (not recorded which). These TCRs come from a man aged 35-49 years who had recovered from COVID-19.

This clone was detected only a few times. V is TRBV24-1 and J is TRBJ2-3; TRBD1 matches at 8 bases. The germline V gene has CDR1 KGHDR and CDR2 SFDVKD. The CDR3 contains 14 residues. V gave up 4 bases and J gave up 3 bases; unmatched junction bases: 2. The CDR3 region is CATSDRTGTDTQYF. The CDR3 region has the DNA TGTGCCACCAGTGACCGGACAGGGACAGATACGCAGTATTTT.

This clone has just one count. The gene calls are TRBV27 and TRBJ1-1; 7 bases align to TRBD1. Germline CDR1 reads MNHEY; CDR2 reads SMNVEV (reference sequence). J was trimmed by 3 bases and V by 6 bases; bases with no gene match: 13. The CDR3 runs 16 residues. CDR3 loop: CASRKGTAQGYTEAFF. CDR3 coding DNA: TGTGCCAGCAGAAAAGGGACAGCCCAAGGGTACACTGAAGCTTTCTTT.

This chain connects TRBV13 to TRBJ2-7, with D perhaps matching TRBD2 (6 bases). Between the trimmed V and J ends, which lost 5 bases and 0 bases, there was a span of 20 bases. The germline V gene encodes CDR1 PRHDT and CDR2 FYEKMQ (reference sequence). The CDR3 contains 17 residues. CDR3 sequence reads: CASSPGRAGRPSYEQYF. The CDR3 region has the DNA TGTGCCAGCAGCCCGGGGCGGGCGGGGCGCCCCTCCTACGAGCAGTACTTC.

The rearrangement links TRBV2 to TRBJ1-3, with 8 bases fitting TRBD1. This CDR3 is 13 amino acids long. Trimming took 8 bases from V and 4 from J; bases not matched to a gene: 4. Germline V gene sequence: CDR1 SNHLY, CDR2 FYNNEI. CDR3 protein: CASETGDGNTIYF. The DNA for the CDR3 is TGTGCCAGCGAGACAGGGGACGGAAACACCATATATTTT.

The chain employs TRBV12-5 and TRBJ1-5, with TRBD1 matching 7 bases. J lost 0 bases, V lost 4 bases, and 9 bases had no gene match. Looked up from germline, CDR1 is LGHNT and CDR2 is FRNRAP. This CDR3 contains 17 residues. CDR3 nucleotide sequence: TGTGCTAGTGGTTCCCAGGGGGTGGTCTTTAGCAATCAGCCCCAGCATTTT. Protein sequence: CASGSQGVVFSNQPQHF.

The J gene is TRBJ1-2, the V gene TRBV11-2; 8 bases align to TRBD1. Germline V gives CDR1 SGHAT, CDR2 FQNNGV. V was pared by 1 base and J by 2 bases, with 3 bases of the junction left unmatched. CDR3 size: 15 residues. The CDR3 DNA is TGTGCCAGCAGCTTAGGACAGGGGACAAACTATGGCTACACCTTC. Amino acids: CASSLGQGTNYGYTF.

This chain uses TRBV2 with TRBJ1-5; the match to TRBD1 covers 9 bases. In germline, CDR1 is SNHLY, CDR2 FYNNEI. The CDR3 runs to 15 residues. Unmatched junction bases numbered 9, after V lost 6 bases and J lost 6 bases. The CDR3 region has the DNA TGTGCCAGCAGGGGGGACAGGGCCCCCGGTCAGCCCCAGCATTTT. Amino acids: CASRGDRAPGQPQHF.

The chain has TRBV3-1 (or the pseudogene TRBV3-2) and TRBJ2-1, with D possibly being TRBD2 (6 bases). Trimming took 3 bases from V and 9 from J, leaving 12 bases between them. The length of the CDR3 is 13 residues. Germline values: CDR1 LGHDT, CDR2 YNNKEL (reference sequence). CDR3 sequence: CASSHLGRGEQFF. The DNA of the CDR3 is TGTGCCAGCAGCCATTTAGGGCGGGGTGAGCAGTTCTTC.

V usage is TRBV20-1 and J usage is TRBJ1-2; D unclear. CDR3 size: 13 residues. The germline V gene has CDR1 DFQATT and CDR2 SNEGSKA (reference sequence). The V end lost 3 bases, the J end lost 3 bases, and 11 bases lay between the germline ends. The CDR3 DNA follows: TGCAGTGCTAGTCCAGGAATAGACTATGGCTACACCTTC. It encodes CSASPGIDYGYTF.

The chain is built from TRBV10-2 and TRBJ2-7; TRBD2 aligns across 11 bases. The CDR3 is 15 residues long. Trimming at V came to 8 bases and at J to 1 base, leaving 7 bases not matched to a gene. Germline-derived CDR1 and CDR2 are WSHSY and SAAADI. CDR3 sequence: CASGGGLAVSYEQYF. The CDR3 DNA follows: TGCGCCAGCGGAGGGGGACTAGCGGTTTCCTACGAGCAGTACTTC.

This clone was detected a few times. J is TRBJ2-1 and V is TRBV5-4, with 7 bases fitting TRBD2. This CDR3 has 16 amino acids. V shed 4 bases, J shed 7 bases, and the junction held 14 bases outside the gene matches. CDR1 SGHNT and CDR2 YYREEE come from the germline V gene (reference sequence). This CDR3 is CASSRGDYNLGNEQFF. Written as DNA, the CDR3 is TGTGCCAGCAGCCGGGGGGACTACAATTTGGGGAATGAGCAGTTCTTC.

The chain couples TRBV20-1 to TRBJ2-7; TRBD1 is a possible D gene (6 bases). There are 11 residues in the CDR3. V was shortened by 5 bases and J by 3 bases, with 8 bases between the two germline ends. Germline CDR1 is DFQATT and CDR2 is SNEGSKA (reference sequence). CDR3 amino acids: CSAGQYYEQYF. The CDR3 coding sequence is TGCAGTGCTGGACAGTACTACGAGCAGTACTTC.

The chain joins TRBV7-2 to TRBJ2-7; D may be TRBD1 (7 bases). The V and J ends lost 1 base and 11 bases respectively, with 15 bases between them. Per germline, CDR1 SGHTA and CDR2 FQGNSA. The CDR3 is 13 residues long. CDR3 DNA sequence: TGTGCCAGCAGCTTAGACAGGGGCCGGAGGGAGTACTTC. Protein product: CASSLDRGRREYF.

This chain connects TRBV18 to TRBJ2-7; a weak D match, TRBD1 (6 bases). The V gene lost 3 bases and the J gene lost 4 bases, with 13 bases spanning the gap. Germline V lookup: CDR1 KGHSH, CDR2 LQKENI. The CDR3 runs 14 residues. DNA of the CDR3: TGTGCCAGCTCACCCCACCCAGGGGCATACGAGCAGTACTTC. Encoded protein: CASSPHPGAYEQYF.

The gene calls are TRBV18 and TRBJ2-5; D may be TRBD2 (5 bases). The CDR3 covers 16 residues. Germline V CDR1 and CDR2: KGHSH, LQKENI. The ends were cut back, 0 bases at V and 1 base at J, with 12 bases in the middle. Written as DNA, the CDR3 is TGTGCCAGCTCACCACCCTTCGGGGAGATCCAAGAGACCCAGTACTTC. Translated, it gives CASSPPFGEIQETQYF.

The gene calls are TRBV5-1 and TRBJ2-2; unclear D gene. The CDR3 has 15 amino acids. Germline loops: CDR1 SGHRS, CDR2 YFSETQ. With 4 bases removed from V and 6 bases from J, the gap between germline ends came to 16 bases. The CDR3 loop reads CASSIDGGLAGELFF. The CDR3 DNA reads TGCGCCAGCAGCATCGACGGCGGATTGGCCGGGGAGCTGTTTTTT.

This clone was seen a handful of times. The genes are TRBV24-1 and TRBJ1-2; D gene unclear. CDR3 length equals 13 residues. The V and J ends lost 4 bases and 4 bases respectively, with 9 bases between them. Germline V lookup: CDR1 KGHDR, CDR2 SFDVKD. The CDR3 DNA follows: TGTGCCACCAGTGAAACAGCCGGCTATGGCTACACCTTC. This translates into CATSETAGYGYTF.

The rearrangement links TRBV24-1 to TRBJ2-5; D perhaps matches TRBD2 (5 bases). Trimming removed 1 base at V and 4 bases at J, with 18 bases between. Germline CDR1 KGHDR, CDR2 SFDVKD. CDR3 length equals 17 residues. In DNA, the CDR3 is TGTGCCACCAGTGATTTAGCCGGCGGGCCGGATGGAGAGACCCAGTACTTC. Translated: CATSDLAGGPDGETQYF.

The CDR3 here is CASSDGQVSTDTQYF. The CDR3, as DNA: TGTGCCAGCAGTGATGGACAGGTTAGCACAGATACGCAGTATTTT. V and J are TRBV6-4 and TRBJ2-3; 7 bases are shared with TRBD1. V lost 3 bases, J lost 0 bases, and 3 bases stayed unmatched. Germline CDR1 reads MRHNA; CDR2 reads SNTAGT. CDR3 size: 15 residues.

The genes are TRBV7-9 and TRBJ2-2; TRBD2 aligns across 7 bases. V lost 5 bases to trimming and J lost 6 bases; unmatched junction nucleotides: 6. Germline lookup yields CDR1 SEHNR and CDR2 FQNEAQ (reference sequence). This CDR3 has 14 residues. The CDR3 DNA reads TGTGCCAGCAGCCACGGACTAGACCCCGGGGAGCTGTTTTTT. Residues: CASSHGLDPGELFF.

This chain connects TRBV10-1 to TRBJ2-7, with D possibly TRBD2 on 5 matching bases. Trimming pared 6 bases from V and 2 bases from J, leaving 8 bases between. Germline V gives CDR1 WNHNN, CDR2 SYGVQD (reference sequence). The CDR3 length is 12 residues. CDR3 DNA sequence: TGCGCCAGCAGCTCCGGGGCCTACGAGCAGTACTTC. Its protein product is CASSSGAYEQYF.

The chain combines TRBV2 with TRBJ2-5; 9 bases map to TRBD2. The CDR3 contains 15 residues. V lost 6 bases to trimming and J lost 6 bases; unmatched junction nucleotides: 11. CDR1 SNHLY and CDR2 FYNNEI come from the germline V gene. The CDR3 bases are TGTGCCAGCAGGGTTTTGCGGGAGGGCCTCCAGACCCAGTACTTC. This gives the protein CASRVLREGLQTQYF.

This chain connects TRBV6-5 to TRBJ2-5, with TRBD2 matching over 7 bases. This CDR3 has 13 residues. Germline V gives CDR1 MNHEY, CDR2 SVGAGI. The V and J ends lost 7 bases and 4 bases, in that order; junction bases with no gene match: 6. The CDR3, as DNA: TGTGCCAGCACGATCGGGGGGTCAGAGACCCAGTACTTC. Translated: CASTIGGSETQYF.

This rearrangement joins TRBV9 to TRBJ1-2, with 12 bases identical to TRBD1. V shed 2 bases, J shed 0 bases, and the junction held 2 bases outside the gene matches. Germline loops: CDR1 SGDLS, CDR2 YYNGEE. CDR3 size: 16 residues. Here the CDR3 reads CASSVGTGGPNYGYTF. The CDR3 nucleotides read TGTGCCAGCAGCGTGGGGACAGGGGGCCCTAACTATGGCTACACCTTC.

This rearrangement joins TRBV3-1 (or the pseudogene TRBV3-2) to TRBJ2-1; 8 nucleotides line up with TRBD1. Germline CDR1 and CDR2: LGHDT and YNNKEL (reference sequence). This CDR3 has 16 residues. J lost 0 bases, V lost 6 bases, and 7 bases had no gene match. The DNA of the CDR3 is TGTGCCAGCAGTCCCTACAGGGGGGCCTCCTACAATGAGCAGTTCTTC. It encodes CASSPYRGASYNEQFF.

This chain connects TRBV19 to TRBJ1-2; no clear D. The CDR3 is 13 residues long. Germline loops: CDR1 LNHDA, CDR2 SQIVND (reference sequence). V dropped 5 bases and J dropped 2 bases, with 9 bases sitting between them. CDR3 protein: CASSEGGNYGYTF. DNA of the CDR3: TGTGCCAGTAGTGAGGGAGGCAACTATGGCTACACCTTC. Using reference TRBV19 and TRBJ1-2 for the parts outside the CDR3, the full variable domain is DGGITQSPKYLFRKEGQNVTLSCEQNLNHDAMYWYRQDPGQGLRLIYYSQIVNDFQKGDIAEGYSVSREKKESFPLTVTSAQKNPTAFYLCASSEGGNYGYTFGSGTRLTVV.

The CDR3, as DNA: TGCGCCAGCAGCGCTCGCAGGGGCGGCTATGGCTACACCTTC. This translates into CASSARRGGYGYTF. The gene calls are TRBV4-1 and TRBJ1-2; TRBD1 might be the D (6 bases). The CDR3 length is 14 residues. Per germline, CDR1 MGHRA and CDR2 YSYEKL. V was trimmed by 5 bases and J by 4 bases, leaving 14 bases between them.

The chain employs TRBV28 and TRBJ1-6, with D tentatively TRBD1 (6 bases). Germline V gene lookup returns CDR1 MDHEN and CDR2 SYDVKM. The CDR3 has 18 amino acids. Deletions cut 2 bases from V and 0 bases from J, with 14 bases between. CDR3: CASSLTSGASSYNSPLHF. The CDR3 DNA reads as TGTGCCAGCAGTTTAACGTCAGGGGCGAGCTCCTATAATTCACCCCTCCACTTT.

J is TRBJ2-2 and V is TRBV1; the table assigns TRBD2, which was not confirmed against the DNA. TRBV1 is reported as a pseudogene. The CDR3 runs 22 residues. The CDR3 spells CTSSQHLRPVLAGWSNTGELFF. CDR3 nucleotides: TGCACCAGCAGCCAACACCTCCGGCCCGTACTAGCGGGATGGTCTAACACCGGGGAGCTGTTTTTT.

The chain recombines TRBV3-1 (or the pseudogene TRBV3-2) with TRBJ2-2, with 8 bases that match TRBD2. V gave up 1 base and J gave up 6 bases; unmatched junction bases: 10. Per the germline V gene, CDR1 is LGHDT and CDR2 is YNNKEL (reference sequence). The CDR3 is made up of 17 amino acids. The CDR3 spells CASSQAGGPRRAGELFF. The CDR3 coding sequence is TGTGCCAGCAGCCAAGCGGGGGGGCCGAGGAGGGCCGGGGAGCTGTTTTTT.

The DNA of the CDR3 is TGTGCCAGCAGCCACTCCGGGACTAGTGGGGCGGTGCAGTACTTC. Translation: CASSHSGTSGAVQYF. The chain combines TRBV6-5 with TRBJ2-7, with 8 bases fitting TRBD2. Germline assignment: CDR1 MNHEY and CDR2 SVGAGI. After removal of 6 bases from V and 9 bases from J, the junction contained 16 bases not matched to a gene. There are 15 residues in the CDR3.